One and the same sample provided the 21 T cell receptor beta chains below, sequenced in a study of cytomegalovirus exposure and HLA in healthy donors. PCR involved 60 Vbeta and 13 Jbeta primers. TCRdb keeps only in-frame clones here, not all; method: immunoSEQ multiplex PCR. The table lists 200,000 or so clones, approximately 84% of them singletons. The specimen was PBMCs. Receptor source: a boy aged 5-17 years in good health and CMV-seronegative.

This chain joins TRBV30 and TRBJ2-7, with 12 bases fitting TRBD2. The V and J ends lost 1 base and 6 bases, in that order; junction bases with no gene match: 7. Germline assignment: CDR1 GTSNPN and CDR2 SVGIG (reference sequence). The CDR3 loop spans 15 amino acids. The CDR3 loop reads CAWSEGGLAGIEQYF. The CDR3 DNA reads TGTGCCTGGAGTGAAGGAGGACTAGCGGGAATCGAGCAGTACTTC.

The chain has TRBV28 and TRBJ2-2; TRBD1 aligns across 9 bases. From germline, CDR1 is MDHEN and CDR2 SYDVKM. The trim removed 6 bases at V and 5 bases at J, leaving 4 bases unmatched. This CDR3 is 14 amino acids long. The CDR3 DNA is TGTGCCAGCAGGGGACAGGGCTATACCGGGGAGCTGTTTTTT. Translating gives CASRGQGYTGELFF.

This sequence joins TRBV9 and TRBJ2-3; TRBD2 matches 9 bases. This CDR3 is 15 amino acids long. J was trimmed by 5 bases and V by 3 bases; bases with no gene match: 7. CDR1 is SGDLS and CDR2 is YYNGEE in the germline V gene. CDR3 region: CASSGSGRGGDTQYF. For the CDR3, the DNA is TGTGCCAGCAGCGGTAGCGGGAGAGGTGGAGATACGCAGTATTTT.

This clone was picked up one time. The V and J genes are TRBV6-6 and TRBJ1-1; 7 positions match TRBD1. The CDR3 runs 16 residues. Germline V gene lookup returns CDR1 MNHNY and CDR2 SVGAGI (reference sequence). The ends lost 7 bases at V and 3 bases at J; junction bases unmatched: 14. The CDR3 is CASTLGGVQGDTEAFF. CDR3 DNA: TGTGCCAGCACCCTAGGCGGGGTTCAGGGGGACACTGAAGCTTTCTTT.

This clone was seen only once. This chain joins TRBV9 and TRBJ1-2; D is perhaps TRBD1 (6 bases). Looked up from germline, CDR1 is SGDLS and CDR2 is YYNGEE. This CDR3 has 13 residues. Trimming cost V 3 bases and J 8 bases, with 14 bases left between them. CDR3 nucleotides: TGTGCCAGCAGCGAGAGTTATGGGGGCGGCTACACCTTC. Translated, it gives CASSESYGGGYTF. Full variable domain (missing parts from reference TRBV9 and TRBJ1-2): DSGVTQTPKHLITATGQRVTLRCSPRSGDLSVYWYQQSLDQGLQFLIQYYNGEERAKGNILERFSAQQFPDLHSELNLSSLELGDSALYFCASSESYGGGYTFGSGTRLTVV.

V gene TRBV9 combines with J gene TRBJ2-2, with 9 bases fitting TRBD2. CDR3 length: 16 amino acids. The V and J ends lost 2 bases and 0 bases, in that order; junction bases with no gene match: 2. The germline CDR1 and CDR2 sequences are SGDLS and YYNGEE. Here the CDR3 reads CASSVGTSTNTGELFF. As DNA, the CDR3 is TGTGCCAGCAGCGTCGGGACTAGCACGAACACCGGGGAGCTGTTTTTT.

CDR3 residues: CASSLGTGGNGAFF. The CDR3 DNA reads TGTGCCAGCAGCTTAGGGACAGGGGGTAATGGAGCTTTCTTT. This chain connects TRBV7-9 to TRBJ1-1, with TRBD1 matching over 10 bases. After removal of 1 base from V and 10 bases from J, the junction contained 6 bases not matched to a gene. The CDR3 contains 14 residues. Germline-derived CDR1 and CDR2 are SEHNR and FQNEAQ (reference sequence). The full variable domain, with the rest looked up from reference TRBV7-9 and TRBJ1-1, is DTGVSQNPRHKITKRGQNVTFRCDPISEHNRLYWYRQTLGQGPEFLTYFQNEAQLEKSRLLSDRFSAERPKGSFSTLEIQRTEQGDSAMYLCASSLGTGGNGAFFGQGTRLTVV.

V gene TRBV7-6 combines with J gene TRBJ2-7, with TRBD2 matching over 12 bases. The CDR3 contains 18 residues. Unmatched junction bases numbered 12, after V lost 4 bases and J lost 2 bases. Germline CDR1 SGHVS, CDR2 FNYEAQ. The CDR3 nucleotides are TGTGCCAGCAGCTCCCTCCCGGGACTAGCGGGTGATCCCTACGAGCAGTACTTC. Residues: CASSSLPGLAGDPYEQYF.

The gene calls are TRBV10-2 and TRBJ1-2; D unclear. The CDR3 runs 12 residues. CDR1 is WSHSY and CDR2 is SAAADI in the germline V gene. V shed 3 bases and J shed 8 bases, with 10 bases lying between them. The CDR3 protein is CASSETAYGYTF. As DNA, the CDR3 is TGCGCCAGCAGTGAAACAGCTTACGGCTACACCTTC.

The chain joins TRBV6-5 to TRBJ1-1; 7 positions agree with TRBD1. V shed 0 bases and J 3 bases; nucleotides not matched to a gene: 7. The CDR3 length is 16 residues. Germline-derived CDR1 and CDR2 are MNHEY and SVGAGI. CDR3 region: CASSYSPAGGHTEAFF. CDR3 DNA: TGTGCCAGCAGTTACTCTCCGGCAGGGGGGCACACTGAAGCTTTCTTT.

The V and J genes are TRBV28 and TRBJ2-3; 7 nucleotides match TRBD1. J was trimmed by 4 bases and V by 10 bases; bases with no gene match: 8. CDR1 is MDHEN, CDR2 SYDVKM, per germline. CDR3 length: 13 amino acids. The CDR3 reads CAKPGQMADTQYF. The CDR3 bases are TGTGCCAAACCGGGACAGATGGCAGATACGCAGTATTTT.

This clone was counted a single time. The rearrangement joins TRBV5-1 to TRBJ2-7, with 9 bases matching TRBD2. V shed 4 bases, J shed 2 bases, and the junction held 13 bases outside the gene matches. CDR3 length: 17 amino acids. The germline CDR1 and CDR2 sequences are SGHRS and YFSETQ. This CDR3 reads CASSPTNRLAVAYEQYF. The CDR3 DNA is TGCGCCAGCAGCCCAACAAACCGACTAGCGGTTGCCTACGAGCAGTACTTC. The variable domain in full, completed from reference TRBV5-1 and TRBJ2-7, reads KAGVTQTPRYLIKTRGQQVTLSCSPISGHRSVSWYQQTPGQGLQFLFEYFSETQRNKGNFPGRFSGRQFSNSRSEMNVSTLELGDSALYLCASSPTNRLAVAYEQYFGPGTRLTVT.

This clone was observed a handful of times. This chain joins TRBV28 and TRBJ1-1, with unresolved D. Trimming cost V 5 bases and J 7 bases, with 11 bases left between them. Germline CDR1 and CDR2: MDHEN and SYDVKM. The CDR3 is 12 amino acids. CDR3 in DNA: TGTGCCAGCAGTATTGAGCCCTATGAAGCTTTCTTT. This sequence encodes CASSIEPYEAFF.

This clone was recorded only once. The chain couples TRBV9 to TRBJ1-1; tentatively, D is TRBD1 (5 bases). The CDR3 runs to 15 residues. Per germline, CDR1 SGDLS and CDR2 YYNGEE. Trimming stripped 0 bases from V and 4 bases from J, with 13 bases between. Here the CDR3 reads CASSVVGGRITEAFF. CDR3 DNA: TGTGCCAGCAGCGTAGTCGGGGGACGCATCACTGAAGCTTTCTTT.

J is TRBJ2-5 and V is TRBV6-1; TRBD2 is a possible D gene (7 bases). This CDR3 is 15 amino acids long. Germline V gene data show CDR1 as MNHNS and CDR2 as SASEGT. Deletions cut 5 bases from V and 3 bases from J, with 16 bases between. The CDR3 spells CASSRQAGTKETQYF. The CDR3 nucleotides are TGTGCCAGCAGTCGACAGGCGGGGACTAAAGAGACCCAGTACTTC.

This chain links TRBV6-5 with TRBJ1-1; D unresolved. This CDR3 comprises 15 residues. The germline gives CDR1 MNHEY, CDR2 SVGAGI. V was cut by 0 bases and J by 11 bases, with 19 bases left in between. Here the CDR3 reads CASSYSRTSSAGAFF. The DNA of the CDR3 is TGTGCCAGCAGTTACTCCCGTACTAGCTCAGCTGGGGCTTTCTTT.

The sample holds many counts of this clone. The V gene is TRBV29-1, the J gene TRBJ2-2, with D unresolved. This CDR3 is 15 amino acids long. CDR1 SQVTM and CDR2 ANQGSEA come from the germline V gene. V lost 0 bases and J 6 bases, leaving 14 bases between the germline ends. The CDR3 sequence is CSVEEPFESSGELFF. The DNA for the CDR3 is TGCAGCGTTGAAGAACCCTTTGAGTCATCCGGGGAGCTGTTTTTT.

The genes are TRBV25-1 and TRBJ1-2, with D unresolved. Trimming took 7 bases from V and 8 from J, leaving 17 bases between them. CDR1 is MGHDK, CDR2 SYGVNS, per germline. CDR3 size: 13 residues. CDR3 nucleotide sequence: TGTGCCAGCACACCGGCGGGAAGTAGGGGCTACACCTTC. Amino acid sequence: CASTPAGSRGYTF.

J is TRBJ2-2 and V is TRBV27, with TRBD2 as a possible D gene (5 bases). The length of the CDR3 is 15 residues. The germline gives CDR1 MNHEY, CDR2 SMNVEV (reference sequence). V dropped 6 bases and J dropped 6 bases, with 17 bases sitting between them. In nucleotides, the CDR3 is TGTGCCAGCAGGAGGGAATCCGTGATTCCCGGGGAGCTGTTTTTT. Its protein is CASRRESVIPGELFF.

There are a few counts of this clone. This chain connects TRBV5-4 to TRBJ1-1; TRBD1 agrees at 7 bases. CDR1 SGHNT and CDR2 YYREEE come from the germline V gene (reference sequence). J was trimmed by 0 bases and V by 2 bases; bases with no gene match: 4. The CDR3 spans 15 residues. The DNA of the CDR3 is TGTGCCAGCAGCTTTTTGGGACAGCTGAACACTGAAGCTTTCTTT. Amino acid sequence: CASSFLGQLNTEAFF.

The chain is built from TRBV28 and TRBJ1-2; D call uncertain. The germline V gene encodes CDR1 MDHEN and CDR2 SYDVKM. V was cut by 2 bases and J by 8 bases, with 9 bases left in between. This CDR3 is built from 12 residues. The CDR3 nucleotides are TGTGCCAGCAGTTTAAGGCTGGGCGGCTACACCTTC. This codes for CASSLRLGGYTF.